This T cell receptor beta chain was recorded in a study of T-cell memory formation after mild COVID-19. Study-level findings and limits: Clones shrinking between day 15 and 85 showed a balanced CD4/CD8 split, and those that grew later tilted toward CD4+.

MiXCR, run by TCRdb on the 5' RACE reads, gives a single entry per CDR3 protein. The table lists some 5,700 distinct CDR3 sequences, about 18% of them singletons, with 45% to 70% in the top ten. This clonotype was picked up many times. Its antigen remains unknown. CDR1 is SGHAT and CDR2 is FQDESV in the germline V gene (reference sequence). This CDR3 is 17 amino acids long. Trimming removed 3 bases at V and 0 bases at J, with 16 bases between. This receptor was obtained from an adult woman who had mild COVID-19 (a few samples of this study predate the infection). Cell type and time point are not known. This rearrangement joins TRBV11-1 to TRBJ2-3, with a possible D match to TRBD2 (5 bases). The sequencing input was PBMCs or a T cell subset sorted from them (not recorded which). The CDR3 nucleotides are TGTGCCAGCAGCTTCGAGGGAAATGCTCGTAGCACAGATACGCAGTATTTT. Amino acid sequence: CASSFEGNARSTDTQYF.